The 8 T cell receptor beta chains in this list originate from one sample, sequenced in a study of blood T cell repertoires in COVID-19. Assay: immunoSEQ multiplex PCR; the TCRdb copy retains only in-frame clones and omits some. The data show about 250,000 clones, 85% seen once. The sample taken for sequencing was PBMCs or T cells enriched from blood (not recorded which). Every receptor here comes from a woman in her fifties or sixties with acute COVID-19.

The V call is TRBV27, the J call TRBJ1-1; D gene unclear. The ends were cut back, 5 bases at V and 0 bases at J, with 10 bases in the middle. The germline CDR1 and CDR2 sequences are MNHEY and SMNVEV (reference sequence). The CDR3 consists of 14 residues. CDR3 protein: CASSVRALNTEAFF. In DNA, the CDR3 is TGTGCCAGCAGTGTGCGTGCACTGAACACTGAAGCTTTCTTT.

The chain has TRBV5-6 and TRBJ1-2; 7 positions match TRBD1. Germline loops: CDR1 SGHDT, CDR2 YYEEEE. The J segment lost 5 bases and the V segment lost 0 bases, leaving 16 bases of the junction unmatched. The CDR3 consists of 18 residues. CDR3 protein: CASSLAYQGRGRGYGYTF. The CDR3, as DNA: TGTGCCAGCAGCTTGGCCTACCAGGGAAGGGGGCGCGGGTATGGCTACACCTTC. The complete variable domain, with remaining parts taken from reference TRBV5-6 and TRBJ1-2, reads DAGVTQSPTHLIKTRGQQVTLRCSPKSGHDTVSWYQQALGQGPQFIFQYYEEEERQRGNFPDRFSGHQFPNYSSELNVNALLLGDSALYLCASSLAYQGRGRGYGYTFGSGTRLTVV.

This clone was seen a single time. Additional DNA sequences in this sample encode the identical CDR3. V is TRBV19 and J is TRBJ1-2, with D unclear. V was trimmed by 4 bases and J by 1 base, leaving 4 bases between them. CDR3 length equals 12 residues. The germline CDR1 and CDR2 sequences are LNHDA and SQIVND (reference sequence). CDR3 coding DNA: TGTGCCAGTAGTAACAGTAACTATGGCTACACCTTC. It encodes CASSNSNYGYTF. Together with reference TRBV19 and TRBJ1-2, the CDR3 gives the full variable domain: DGGITQSPKYLFRKEGQNVTLSCEQNLNHDAMYWYRQDPGQGLRLIYYSQIVNDFQKGDIAEGYSVSREKKESFPLTVTSAQKNPTAFYLCASSNSNYGYTFGSGTRLTVV.

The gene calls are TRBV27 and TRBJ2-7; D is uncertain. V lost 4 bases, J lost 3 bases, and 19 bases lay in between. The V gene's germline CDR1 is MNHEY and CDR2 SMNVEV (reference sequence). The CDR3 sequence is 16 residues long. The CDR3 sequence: CASSSFEAALRYEQYF. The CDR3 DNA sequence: TGTGCCAGCAGTTCCTTCGAGGCGGCACTGCGCTACGAGCAGTACTTC.

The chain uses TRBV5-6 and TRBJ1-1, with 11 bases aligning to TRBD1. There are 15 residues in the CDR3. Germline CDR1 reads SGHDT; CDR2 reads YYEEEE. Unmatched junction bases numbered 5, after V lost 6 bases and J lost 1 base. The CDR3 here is CASTGQGAQNTEAFF. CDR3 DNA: TGTGCCAGCACAGGACAGGGGGCCCAGAACACTGAAGCTTTCTTT.

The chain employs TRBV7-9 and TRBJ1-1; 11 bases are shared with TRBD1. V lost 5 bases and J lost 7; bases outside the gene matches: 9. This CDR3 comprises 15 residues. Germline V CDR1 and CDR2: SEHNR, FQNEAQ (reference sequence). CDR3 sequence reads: CASSHVGQGALEAFF. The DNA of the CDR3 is TGTGCCAGCAGCCACGTTGGACAGGGGGCTCTTGAAGCTTTCTTT.

The CDR3 sequence is CASSVETALTEAFF. As DNA, the CDR3 is TGTGCCAGCAGCGTAGAGACAGCTCTCACTGAAGCTTTCTTT. V and J are TRBV9 and TRBJ1-1; possibly TRBD1 for D (5 bases). The CDR3 is made up of 14 amino acids. Germline V gene lookup returns CDR1 SGDLS and CDR2 YYNGEE. With 0 bases removed from V and 4 bases from J, the gap between germline ends came to 10 bases.

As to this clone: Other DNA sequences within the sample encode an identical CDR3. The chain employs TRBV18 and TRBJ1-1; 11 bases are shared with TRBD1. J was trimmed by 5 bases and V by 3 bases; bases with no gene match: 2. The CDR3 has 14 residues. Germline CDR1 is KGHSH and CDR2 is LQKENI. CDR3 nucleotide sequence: TGTGCCAGCTCACCCGGACAGGGGGCGACTGAAGCTTTCTTT. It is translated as CASSPGQGATEAFF. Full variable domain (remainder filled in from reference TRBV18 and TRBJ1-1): NAGVMQNPRHLVRRRGQEARLRCSPMKGHSHVYWYRQLPEEGLKFMVYLQKENIIDESGMPKERFSAEFPKEGPSILRIQQVVRGDSAAYFCASSPGQGATEAFFGQGTRLTVV.